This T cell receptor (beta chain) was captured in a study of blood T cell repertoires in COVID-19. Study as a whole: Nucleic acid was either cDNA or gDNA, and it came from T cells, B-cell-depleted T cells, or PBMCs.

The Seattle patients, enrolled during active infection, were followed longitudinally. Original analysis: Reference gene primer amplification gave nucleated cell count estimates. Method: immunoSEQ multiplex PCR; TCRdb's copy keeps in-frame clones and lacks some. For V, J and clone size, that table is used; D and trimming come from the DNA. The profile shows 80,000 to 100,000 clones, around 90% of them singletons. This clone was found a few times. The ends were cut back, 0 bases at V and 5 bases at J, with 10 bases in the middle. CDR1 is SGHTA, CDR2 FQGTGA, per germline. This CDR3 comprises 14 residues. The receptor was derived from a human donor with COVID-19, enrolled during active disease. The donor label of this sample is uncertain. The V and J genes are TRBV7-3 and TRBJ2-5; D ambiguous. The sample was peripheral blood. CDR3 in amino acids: CASSLTGGWETQYF. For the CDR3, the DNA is TGTGCCAGCAGCTTAACAGGCGGTTGGGAGACCCAGTACTTC.